This paragraph covers one T cell receptor (beta chain) sequence. This sample is part of a study of radiation and T cells in renal cell carcinoma. The germline V gene encodes CDR1 PRHDT and CDR2 FYEKMQ (reference sequence). The V and J ends lost 4 bases and 0 bases respectively, with 10 bases between them. CDR3 length: 14 amino acids. Repertoires were generated with immunoSEQ multiplex PCR, while TCRdb's copy carries only in-frame clones and drops some. The profile covers around 64,000 clones, with more than 60% appearing a single time and around 6.8% taken by the ten largest. Specified time point: blood 4 weeks post-SBRT, at nephrectomy. The treatment was: 15 Gy SBRT to primary tumor, nephrectomy 4 weeks later.

The TCR originated in a man aged 55-75 years with renal cell carcinoma. The sample here was blood, taken from a patient whose treatment included radiotherapy and nephrectomy. The V gene is TRBV13, the J gene TRBJ2-7, with no clear D. The CDR3 coding sequence is TGTGCCAGCAGCTCCACGGCTTACTCCTACGAGCAGTACTTC. This codes for CASSSTAYSYEQYF.